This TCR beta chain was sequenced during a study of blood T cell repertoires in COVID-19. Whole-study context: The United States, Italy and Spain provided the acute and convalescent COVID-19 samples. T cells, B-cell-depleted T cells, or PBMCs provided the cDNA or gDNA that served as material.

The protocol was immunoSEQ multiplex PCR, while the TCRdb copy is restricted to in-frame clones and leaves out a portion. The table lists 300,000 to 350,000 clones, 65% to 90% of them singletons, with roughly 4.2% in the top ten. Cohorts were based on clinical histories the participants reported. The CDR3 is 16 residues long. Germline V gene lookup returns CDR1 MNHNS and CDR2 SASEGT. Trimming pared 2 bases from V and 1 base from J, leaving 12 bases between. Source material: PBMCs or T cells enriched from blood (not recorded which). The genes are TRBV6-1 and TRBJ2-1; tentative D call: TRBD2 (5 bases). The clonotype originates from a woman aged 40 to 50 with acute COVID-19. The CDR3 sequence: CASSERMSGSYNEQFF. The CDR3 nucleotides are TGTGCCAGCAGTGAACGGATGAGCGGATCCTACAATGAGCAGTTCTTC.